This T cell receptor (beta chain) is from a study of identical twins. Study conclusions and caveats: Invariant T cells like MAIT and iNKT could partly confound the zero-insertion analyses.

V was trimmed by 4 bases and J by 4 bases, leaving 16 bases between them. Germline assignment: CDR1 LGHDT and CDR2 YNNKEL (reference sequence). The CDR3 runs to 16 residues. Concerning this clonotype itself: As yet, its antigen is unknown.

MiXCR, run by TCRdb on the 5' RACE reads, gives a single entry per CDR3 protein. The repertoire holds about 460,000 distinct CDR3 sequences, with 11% to 15% as singletons. These data are also associated with another study on yellow fever vaccine responses in identical twins.

Sequencing was done on a sample of CD4+ T cells sorted from blood. The TCR originated in a woman aged 18-29 years in good health. This chain uses TRBV3-1 with TRBJ2-2, with D unclear. DNA for the CDR3: TGTGCCAGCAGCCCTCAGCAGACACAACTCACCGGGGAGCTGTTTTTT. Its protein product is CASSPQQTQLTGELFF.